This record concerns one TCR beta chain sequence. Its antigen is undetermined. Construction of the TCRbeta library involved unique molecular identifiers. TCRdb fed the PCR reads into MiXCR, producing one record per CDR3 protein. The sample lists under 300,000 distinct CDR3 sequences, around a tenth occurring once. These data come from a study of T-cell reconstitution after alpha-beta-depleted transplantation in children. Study-wide results and limits: Counts and diversity of T cells one year after transplant came mostly from newly produced T cells. Expanded clones from the graft, numbering several hundred, reportedly supplied alpha-beta T cells about two months after transplant. Day-60 TCRbeta diversity that was high in some patients was derived from surviving recipient T cells and thymic progenitors.

The germline V gene encodes CDR1 LNHDA and CDR2 SQIVND (reference sequence). The CDR3 consists of 14 residues. Trimming removed 5 bases at V and 6 bases at J, with 16 bases between. The source is a male patient aged 2 to 10 who had a stem cell transplant for chronic granulomatous disease, so the T cells may come from the graft donor. This chain links TRBV19 with TRBJ1-2; D call uncertain. The specimen was peripheral blood, collected 180 days after TCRalphabeta/CD19-depleted stem cell transplant. The CDR3 protein is CASSLYSGANGYTF. In DNA, the CDR3 is TGTGCCAGTAGTCTCTACTCGGGAGCCAATGGCTACACCTTC.